This T cell receptor beta chain was sequenced for a study of blood T cell repertoires in COVID-19. Study as a whole: The United States, Italy and Spain supplied acute and convalescent COVID-19 samples. From T cells, B-cell-depleted T cells, or PBMCs came the material, which was cDNA or gDNA.

Measured with immunoSEQ multiplex PCR; TCRdb has only the in-frame clones, and not every one. Found here are 150,000 to 200,000 clones, around 80% of them singletons; the top ten hold roughly a sixth. Everyone who took part was 18 to 89 years old, and they came from 20 to 25 US areas. Cohorts were determined from participant-reported clinical history. Trimming removed 0 bases from V and 5 bases from J; junction bases left unmatched: 4. The germline gives CDR1 SGHRS, CDR2 YFSETQ. The CDR3 is made up of 14 amino acids. The origin of this receptor is a woman in her forties or fifties with acute COVID-19. Specimen: PBMCs or T cells enriched from blood (not recorded which). V gene TRBV5-1 combines with J gene TRBJ1-1; 7 bases align to TRBD1. The CDR3 is CASSLDRGSTEAFF. In DNA form, the CDR3 reads TGCGCCAGCAGCTTGGACAGGGGATCAACTGAAGCTTTCTTT.